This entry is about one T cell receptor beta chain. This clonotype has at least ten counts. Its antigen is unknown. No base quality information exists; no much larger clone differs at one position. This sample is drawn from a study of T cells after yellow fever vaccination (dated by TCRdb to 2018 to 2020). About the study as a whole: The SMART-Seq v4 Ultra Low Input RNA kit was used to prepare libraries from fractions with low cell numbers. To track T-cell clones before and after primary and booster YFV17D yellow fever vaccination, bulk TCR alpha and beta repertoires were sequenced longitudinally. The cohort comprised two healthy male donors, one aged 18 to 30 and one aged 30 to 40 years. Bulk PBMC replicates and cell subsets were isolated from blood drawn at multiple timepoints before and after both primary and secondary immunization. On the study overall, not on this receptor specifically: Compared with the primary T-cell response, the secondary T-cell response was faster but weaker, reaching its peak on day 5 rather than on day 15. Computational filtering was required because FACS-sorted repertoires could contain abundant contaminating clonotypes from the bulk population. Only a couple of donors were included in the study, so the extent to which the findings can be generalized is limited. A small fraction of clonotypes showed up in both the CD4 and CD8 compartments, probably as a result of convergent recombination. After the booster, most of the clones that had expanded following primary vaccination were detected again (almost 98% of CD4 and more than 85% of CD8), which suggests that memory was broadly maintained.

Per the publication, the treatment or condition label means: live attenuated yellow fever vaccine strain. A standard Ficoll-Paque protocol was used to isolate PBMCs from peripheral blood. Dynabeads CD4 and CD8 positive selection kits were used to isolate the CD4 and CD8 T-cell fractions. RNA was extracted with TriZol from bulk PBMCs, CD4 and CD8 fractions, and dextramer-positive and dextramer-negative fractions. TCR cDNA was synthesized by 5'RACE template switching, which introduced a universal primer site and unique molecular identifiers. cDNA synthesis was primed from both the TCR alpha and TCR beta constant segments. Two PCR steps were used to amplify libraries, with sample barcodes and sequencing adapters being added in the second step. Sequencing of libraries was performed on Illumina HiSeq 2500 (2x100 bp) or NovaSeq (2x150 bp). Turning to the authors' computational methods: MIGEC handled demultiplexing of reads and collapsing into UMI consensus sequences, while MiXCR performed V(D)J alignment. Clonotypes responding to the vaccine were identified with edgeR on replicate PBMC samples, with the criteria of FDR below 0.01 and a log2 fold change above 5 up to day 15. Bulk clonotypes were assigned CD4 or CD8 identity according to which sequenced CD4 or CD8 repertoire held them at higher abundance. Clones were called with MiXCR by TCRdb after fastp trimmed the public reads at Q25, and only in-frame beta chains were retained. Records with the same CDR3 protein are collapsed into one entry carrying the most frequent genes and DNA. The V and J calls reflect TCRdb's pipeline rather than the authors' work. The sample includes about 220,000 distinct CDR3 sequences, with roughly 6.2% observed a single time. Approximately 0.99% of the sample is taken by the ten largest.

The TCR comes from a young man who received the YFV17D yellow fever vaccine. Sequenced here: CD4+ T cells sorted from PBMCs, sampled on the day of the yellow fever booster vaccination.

DNA sequence: TGTGCCAGCAGCATACCCCTCGCCCAAATCAATGAGCAGTTCTTC. Its translation reads: CASSIPLAQINEQFF. In this chain, TRBV7-2 is recombined with TRBJ2-1, with the identity of the D gene unclear. The germline V gene yields SGHTA for CDR1 and FQGNSA for CDR2. Its CDR3 holds 15 amino acids, cysteine through phenylalanine. Only the CDR3 portion is preserved as DNA: 45 bases, with reading frame beginning at the first base. V is reduced by 5 bases and J by 6 bases, leaving a spacing of 17 bases between them.